Listed here is a single T cell receptor (beta chain). The antigen is unknown. TCRdb fed the 5' RACE reads into MiXCR, producing one record per CDR3 protein. The data contain 100,000 to 150,000 distinct CDR3 sequences, around 15% of them seen just once; the ten biggest clones take up about 40%. This CDR3 has 16 amino acids. Trimming took off 0 bases at V and 4 bases at J, with 16 bases between the two ends. CDR1 is SGHRS, CDR2 YFSETQ, per germline. The sample originates from a study of T cells after yellow fever vaccination. General observations from the study: Compared with primary, the secondary response was weaker and peaked at day 5, not 15. A large majority of primary-vaccination clones showed up again after the booster (roughly 95% CD4, about 87% CD8).

The sequenced sample was CD8+ T cells sorted from PBMCs, obtained 5 days after the yellow fever booster vaccination. The rearrangement joins TRBV5-1 to TRBJ1-1; D is uncertain. The sequence derives from a man aged 18 to 35 who received the YFV17D yellow fever vaccine. The CDR3: CASSLAGRLRPTEAFF. The CDR3 DNA sequence: TGCGCCAGCAGCTTGGCGGGGAGATTAAGGCCCACTGAAGCTTTCTTT.